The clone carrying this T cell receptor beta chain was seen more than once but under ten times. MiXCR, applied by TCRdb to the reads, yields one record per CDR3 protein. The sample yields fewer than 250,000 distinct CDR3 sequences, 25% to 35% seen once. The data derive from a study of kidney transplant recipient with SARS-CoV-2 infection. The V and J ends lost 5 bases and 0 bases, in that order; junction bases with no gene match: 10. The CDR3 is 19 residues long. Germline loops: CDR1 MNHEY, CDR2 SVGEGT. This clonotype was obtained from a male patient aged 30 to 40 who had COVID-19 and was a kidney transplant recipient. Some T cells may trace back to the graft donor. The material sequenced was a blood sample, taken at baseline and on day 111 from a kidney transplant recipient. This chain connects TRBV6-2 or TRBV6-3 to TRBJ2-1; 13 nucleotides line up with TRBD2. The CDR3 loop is CASSPWTSGRPLSYNEQFF. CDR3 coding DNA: TGTGCCAGCAGTCCCTGGACTAGCGGGAGACCACTCTCCTACAATGAGCAGTTCTTC.